The clone carrying this TCR beta chain was seen once. This sample is part of a study of blood T cell repertoires in COVID-19. Study as a whole: Sites across the United States, Italy and Spain contributed samples from acute and convalescent COVID-19. PBMCs, B-cell-depleted T cells, or T cells were the source of the cDNA or gDNA that made up the material.

Patients in Seattle were enrolled during active infection, then followed longitudinally. As processed by the authors: Using reference gene primer amplification, nucleated cell counts were estimated. Data came from immunoSEQ multiplex PCR; TCRdb stores just in-frame clones and leaves some out. V and J calls and clone size are those listed in that table; D and trimming were worked out from the DNA. This table holds roughly 200,000 clones, more than 80% found once. Germline CDR1 SGHVS, CDR2 FQNEAQ. CDR3 length equals 16 residues. Trimming took 5 bases from V and 4 from J; bases not matched to a gene: 8. The chain couples TRBV7-8 to TRBJ1-3; 10 bases fit TRBD1. The receptor comes from a woman in her thirties or forties with COVID-19, enrolled during active disease. Sample: peripheral blood. The CDR3 DNA is TGTGCCAGCAGCCCGGGGACAGGGGCGCCCGGAAACACCATATATTTT. Protein sequence: CASSPGTGAPGNTIYF.